This entry concerns a single T cell receptor (beta chain). Its antigen is not identified. TCRdb's copy holds only in-frame clones and misses some; the assay was immunoSEQ multiplex PCR. The profile shows about 41,000 clones, approximately 96% of them singletons. The data belong to a study of graft-versus-host responses after intestinal transplantation. Overall study results and limits: Recipient bone marrow held GvH clones, some seen earlier in ileum or blood.

Per the germline V gene, CDR1 is LGHNA and CDR2 is YSLEER. V gave up 4 bases and J gave up 3 bases; unmatched junction bases: 8. The CDR3 consists of 18 residues. The chain combines TRBV4-3 with TRBJ2-1; 14 positions agree with TRBD2. This receptor was identified in a human donor who was the organ donor for an intestinal transplant. The sequences come from unstimulated CD8+ T cells sorted from spleen or lymph node cells, collected before transplant. CDR3 region: CASSLATSGGAVYNEQFF. DNA of the CDR3: TGCGCCAGCAGCCTAGCGACTAGCGGGGGGGCCGTCTACAATGAGCAGTTCTTC.